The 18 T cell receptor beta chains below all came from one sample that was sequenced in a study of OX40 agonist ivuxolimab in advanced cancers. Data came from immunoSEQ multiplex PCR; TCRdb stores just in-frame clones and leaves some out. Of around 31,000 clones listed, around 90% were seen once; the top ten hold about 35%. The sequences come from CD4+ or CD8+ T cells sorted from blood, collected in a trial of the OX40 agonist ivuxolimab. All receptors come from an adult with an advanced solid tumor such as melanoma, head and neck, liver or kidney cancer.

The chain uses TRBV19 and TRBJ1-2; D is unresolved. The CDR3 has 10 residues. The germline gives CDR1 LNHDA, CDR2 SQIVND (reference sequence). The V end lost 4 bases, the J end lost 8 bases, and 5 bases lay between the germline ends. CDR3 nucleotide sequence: TGTGCCAGTAGTAGCAACGGCTACACCTTC. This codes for CASSSNGYTF.

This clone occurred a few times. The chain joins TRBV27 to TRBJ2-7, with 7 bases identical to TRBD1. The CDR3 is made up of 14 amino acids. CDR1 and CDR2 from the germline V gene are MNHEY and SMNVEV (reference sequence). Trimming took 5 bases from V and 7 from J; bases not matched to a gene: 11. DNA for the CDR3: TGTGCCAGCAGTCCCTCGGACAGGACCTGGGAGCAGTACTTC. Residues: CASSPSDRTWEQYF.

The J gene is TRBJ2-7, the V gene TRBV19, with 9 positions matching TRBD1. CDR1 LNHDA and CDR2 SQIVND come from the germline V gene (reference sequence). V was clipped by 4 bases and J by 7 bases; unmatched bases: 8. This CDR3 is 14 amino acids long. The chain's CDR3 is CASSSAGQGHEQYF. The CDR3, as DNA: TGTGCCAGTAGTAGCGCCGGACAGGGGCATGAGCAGTACTTC.

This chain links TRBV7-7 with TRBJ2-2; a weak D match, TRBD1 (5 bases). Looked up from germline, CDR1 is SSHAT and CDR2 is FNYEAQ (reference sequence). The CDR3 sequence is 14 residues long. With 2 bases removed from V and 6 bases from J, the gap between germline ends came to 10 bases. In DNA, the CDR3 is TGTGCCAGCAGCTTACATCAGGGCTCCGGGGAGCTGTTTTTT. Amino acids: CASSLHQGSGELFF.

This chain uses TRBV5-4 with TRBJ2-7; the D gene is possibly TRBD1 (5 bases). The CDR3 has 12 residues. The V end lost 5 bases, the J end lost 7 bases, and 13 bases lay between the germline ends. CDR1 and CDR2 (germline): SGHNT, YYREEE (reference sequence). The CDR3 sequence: CASSGGAREQYF. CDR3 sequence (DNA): TGTGCCAGCAGTGGTGGGGCGCGGGAGCAGTACTTC.

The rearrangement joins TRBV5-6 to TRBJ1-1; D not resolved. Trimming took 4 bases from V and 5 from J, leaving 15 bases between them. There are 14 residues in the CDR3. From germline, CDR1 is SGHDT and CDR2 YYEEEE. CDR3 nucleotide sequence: TGTGCCAGCAGCCACGGGTGGAGGGAGACTGAAGCTTTCTTT. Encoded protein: CASSHGWRETEAFF. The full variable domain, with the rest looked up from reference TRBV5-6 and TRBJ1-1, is DAGVTQSPTHLIKTRGQQVTLRCSPKSGHDTVSWYQQALGQGPQFIFQYYEEEERQRGNFPDRFSGHQFPNYSSELNVNALLLGDSALYLCASSHGWRETEAFFGQGTRLTVV.

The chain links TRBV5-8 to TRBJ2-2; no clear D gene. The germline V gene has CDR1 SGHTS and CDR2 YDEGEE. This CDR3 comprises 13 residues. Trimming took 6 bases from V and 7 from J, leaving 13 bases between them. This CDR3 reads CASTPVPGGELFF. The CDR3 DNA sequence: TGTGCCAGCACCCCCGTCCCCGGCGGGGAGCTGTTTTTT.

The CDR3 bases are TGTGCCAGCAGTTACGCAGGGGGACCCTACGAGCAGTACTTC. Translating it yields CASSYAGGPYEQYF. V usage is TRBV6-5 and J usage is TRBJ2-7, with 7 positions matching TRBD1. Germline trimming cut 2 bases from V and 2 bases from J; bases unmatched to any gene: 3. This CDR3 is 14 amino acids long. Germline V lookup: CDR1 MNHEY, CDR2 SVGAGI.

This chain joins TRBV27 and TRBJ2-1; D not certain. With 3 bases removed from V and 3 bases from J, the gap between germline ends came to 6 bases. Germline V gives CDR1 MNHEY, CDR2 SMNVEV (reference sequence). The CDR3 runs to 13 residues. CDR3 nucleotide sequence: TGTGCCAGCAGTTTTGGCGGCTACAATGAGCAGTTCTTC. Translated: CASSFGGYNEQFF.

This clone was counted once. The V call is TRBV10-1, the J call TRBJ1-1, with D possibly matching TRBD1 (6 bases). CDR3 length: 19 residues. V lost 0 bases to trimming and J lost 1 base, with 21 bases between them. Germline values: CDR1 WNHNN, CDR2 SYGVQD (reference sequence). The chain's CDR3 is CASSESTGRGYAGNTEAFF. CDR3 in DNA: TGCGCCAGCAGTGAGTCGACAGGACGCGGCTATGCGGGGAACACTGAAGCTTTCTTT.

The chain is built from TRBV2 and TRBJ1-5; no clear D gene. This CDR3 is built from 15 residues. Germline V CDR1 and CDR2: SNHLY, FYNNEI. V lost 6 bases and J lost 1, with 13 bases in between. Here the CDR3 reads CASRPSPWSNQPQHF. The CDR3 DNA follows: TGTGCCAGCAGACCTTCCCCGTGGAGCAATCAGCCCCAGCATTTT.

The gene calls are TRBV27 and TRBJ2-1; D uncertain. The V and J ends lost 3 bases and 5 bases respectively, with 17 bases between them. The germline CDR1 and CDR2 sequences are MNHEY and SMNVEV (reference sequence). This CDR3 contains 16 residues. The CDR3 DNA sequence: TGTGCCAGCAGTTTCTTTCCCGACACGGCCCACAATGAGCAGTTCTTC. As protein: CASSFFPDTAHNEQFF.

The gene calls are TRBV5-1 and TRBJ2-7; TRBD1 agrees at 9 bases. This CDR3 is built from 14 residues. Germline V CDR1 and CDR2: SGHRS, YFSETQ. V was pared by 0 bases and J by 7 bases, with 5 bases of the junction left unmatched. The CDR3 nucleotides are TGCGCCAGCAGCTTGGTACAGGGGGCGCAGGAGCAGTACTTC. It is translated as CASSLVQGAQEQYF.

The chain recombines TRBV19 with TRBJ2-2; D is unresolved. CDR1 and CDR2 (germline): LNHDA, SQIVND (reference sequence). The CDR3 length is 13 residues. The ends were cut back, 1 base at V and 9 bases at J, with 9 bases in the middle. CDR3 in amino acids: CASSIGVYRELFF. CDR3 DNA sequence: TGTGCCAGTAGTATAGGAGTCTACCGGGAGCTGTTTTTT.

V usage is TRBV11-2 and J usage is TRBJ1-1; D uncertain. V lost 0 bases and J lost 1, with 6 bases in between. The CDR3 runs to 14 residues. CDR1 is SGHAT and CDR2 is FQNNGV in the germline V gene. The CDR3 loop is CASSLESGNTEAFF. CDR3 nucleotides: TGTGCCAGCAGCTTAGAGTCCGGGAACACTGAAGCTTTCTTT.

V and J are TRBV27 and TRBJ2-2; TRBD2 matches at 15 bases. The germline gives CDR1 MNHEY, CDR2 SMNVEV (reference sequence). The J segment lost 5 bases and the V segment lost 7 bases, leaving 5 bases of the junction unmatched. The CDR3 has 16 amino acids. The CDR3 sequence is CASTGLAGGYTGELFF. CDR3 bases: TGTGCCAGCACGGGACTAGCGGGAGGTTATACCGGGGAGCTGTTTTTT.

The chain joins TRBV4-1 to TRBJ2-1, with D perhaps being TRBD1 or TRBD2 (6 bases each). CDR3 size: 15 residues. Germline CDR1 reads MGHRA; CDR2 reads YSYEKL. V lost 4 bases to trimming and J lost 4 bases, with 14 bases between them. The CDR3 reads CASSLWLGGYNEQFF. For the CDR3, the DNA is TGCGCCAGCAGCCTATGGCTAGGGGGGTACAATGAGCAGTTCTTC.

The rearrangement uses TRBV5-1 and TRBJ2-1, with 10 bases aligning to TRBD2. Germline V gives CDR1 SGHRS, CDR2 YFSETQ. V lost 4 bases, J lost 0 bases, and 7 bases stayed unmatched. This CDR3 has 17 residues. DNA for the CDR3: TGCGCCAGCAGCACCAGACTAGCGGGTAGCTCCTACAATGAGCAGTTCTTC. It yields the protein CASSTRLAGSSYNEQFF. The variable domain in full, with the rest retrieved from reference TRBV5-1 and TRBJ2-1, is KAGVTQTPRYLIKTRGQQVTLSCSPISGHRSVSWYQQTPGQGLQFLFEYFSETQRNKGNFPGRFSGRQFSNSRSEMNVSTLELGDSALYLCASSTRLAGSSYNEQFFGPGTRLTVL.